Listed here are 31 T cell receptor beta chains from one sample, sequenced in a study of T cell responses to AZD1222 COVID-19 vaccine. Only in-frame clones appear in the TCRdb table, and some are missing; sequencing was by immunoSEQ multiplex PCR. The sample includes about 130,000 clones, about nine tenths of them seen just once. The sample in question was peripheral blood, obtained on day 0 of AZD1222 vaccination. Every receptor here comes from an adult in good health.

V usage is TRBV27 and J usage is TRBJ1-2, with 8 bases identical to TRBD1. V was pared by 5 bases and J by 7 bases, with 3 bases of the junction left unmatched. Germline V gene data show CDR1 as MNHEY and CDR2 as SMNVEV (reference sequence). There are 12 residues in the CDR3. The CDR3 sequence: CASSQGAGGYTF. CDR3 DNA sequence: TGTGCCAGCAGTCAGGGGGCGGGTGGCTACACCTTC.

The chain links TRBV18 to TRBJ1-6; D unclear. Germline V CDR1 and CDR2: KGHSH, LQKENI. This CDR3 region has 16 residues. V lost 5 bases, J lost 14 bases, and 25 bases lay in between. CDR3 sequence (DNA): TGTGCCAGCTCAGCAAATTCCGGGCCAAGAACATCCACCCTCCACTTT. It codes for CASSANSGPRTSTLHF. The entire variable domain, with the rest obtained from reference TRBV18 and TRBJ1-6, is as follows: NAGVMQNPRHLVRRRGQEARLRCSPMKGHSHVYWYRQLPEEGLKFMVYLQKENIIDESGMPKERFSAEFPKEGPSILRIQQVVRGDSAAYFCASSANSGPRTSTLHFGNGTRLTVT.

The V and J genes are TRBV28 and TRBJ2-5, with 7 bases identical to TRBD1. The length of the CDR3 is 14 residues. Germline loops: CDR1 MDHEN, CDR2 SYDVKM. V trimming: 2 bases; J trimming: 3 bases; junction bases outside the gene matches: 3. CDR3: CASSLPQGEETQYF. Here the CDR3 DNA reads TGTGCCAGCAGTTTACCGCAGGGGGAAGAGACCCAGTACTTC.

V is TRBV7-8 and J is TRBJ2-5, with D perhaps TRBD1 (5 bases). Germline loops: CDR1 SGHVS, CDR2 FQNEAQ. The CDR3 contains 17 residues. V gave up 1 base and J gave up 5 bases, with 20 bases separating them. CDR3 DNA: TGTGCCAGCAGCTTAGGAAGTTTGAGTGGGGCTCCCGAGACCCAGTACTTC. Translating gives CASSLGSLSGAPETQYF. Variable domain in full (rest from reference TRBV7-8 and TRBJ2-5): GAGVSQSPRYKVAKRGQDVALRCDPISGHVSLFWYQQALGQGPEFLTYFQNEAQLDKSGLPSDRFFAERPEGSVSTLKIQRTQQEDSAVYLCASSLGSLSGAPETQYFGPGTRLLVL.

The chain joins TRBV18 to TRBJ2-7; no clear D. The germline V gene encodes CDR1 KGHSH and CDR2 LQKENI. This CDR3 is built from 15 residues. V lost 0 bases to trimming and J lost 0 bases, with 9 bases between them. The CDR3 nucleotides are TGTGCCAGCTCACCACCAGGTTACAGCTCCTACGAGCAGTACTTC. Its translation is CASSPPGYSSYEQYF.

This chain uses TRBV12-2 with TRBJ2-2; TRBD2 is taken as the D call from the table, unchecked against the DNA. TRBV12-2 is designated a pseudogene. CDR3 length: 16 amino acids. CDR3 region: CASRFPGRGTTGELFF. The CDR3 DNA reads as TGTGCAAGTCGCTTCCCCGGGAGGGGGACAACCGGGGAGCTGTTTTTT.

The chain recombines TRBV28 with TRBJ1-1; D remains unclear. This CDR3 spans 15 amino acids. V lost 2 bases and J lost 6, with 16 bases in between. From germline, CDR1 is MDHEN and CDR2 SYDVKM. The CDR3 spells CASSLAQSGRAEAFF. The CDR3, as DNA: TGTGCCAGCAGTTTAGCCCAATCGGGTCGGGCTGAAGCTTTCTTT. Supplemented by reference TRBV28 and TRBJ1-1, the full variable domain reads DVKVTQSSRYLVKRTGEKVFLECVQDMDHENMFWYRQDPGLGLRLIYFSYDVKMKEKGDIPEGYSVSREKKERFSLILESASTNQTSMYLCASSLAQSGRAEAFFGQGTRLTVV.

This sequence joins TRBV12-3 or TRBV12-4 and TRBJ2-7, with D maybe TRBD2 (5 bases). This CDR3 region has 13 residues. Trimming removed 4 bases at V and 2 bases at J, with 9 bases between. CDR3 amino acids: CASSSSRAYEQYF. The DNA of the CDR3 is TGTGCCAGCAGTTCTAGCCGAGCCTACGAGCAGTACTTC.

This clone is a singleton in its sample. The rearrangement links TRBV7-2 to TRBJ2-7; D not certain. Germline values: CDR1 SGHTA, CDR2 FQGNSA. V was clipped by 4 bases and J by 6 bases, with 7 bases between them. This CDR3 region has 11 residues. CDR3 sequence reads: CASSSPPEQYF. The DNA of the CDR3 is TGTGCCAGCAGCTCACCGCCCGAGCAGTACTTC.

The gene calls are TRBV6-2 or TRBV6-3 and TRBJ1-5; D possibly corresponds to TRBD1 (6 bases). The germline V gene encodes CDR1 MNHEY and CDR2 SVGEGT. The CDR3 is made up of 15 amino acids. Trimming took off 5 bases at V and 2 bases at J, with 13 bases between the two ends. CDR3 protein: CASSPHRDGNQPQHF. DNA for the CDR3: TGTGCCAGCAGTCCCCACAGGGACGGCAATCAGCCCCAGCATTTT.

This clone was picked up one time. The J gene is TRBJ2-7, the V gene TRBV27, with a possible D match to TRBD1 (6 bases). CDR3 size: 16 residues. Germline CDR1 reads MNHEY; CDR2 reads SMNVEV (reference sequence). V lost 5 bases to trimming and J lost 5 bases, with 22 bases between them. The CDR3 sequence: CASSTTGSPSLDEQYF. CDR3 nucleotides: TGTGCCAGCAGTACTACAGGGAGCCCCAGTCTGGACGAGCAGTACTTC.

The rearrangement joins TRBV4-1 to TRBJ2-5; D is ambiguous. CDR3 length: 16 residues. Deletions cut 4 bases from V and 7 bases from J, with 22 bases between. Germline V lookup: CDR1 MGHRA, CDR2 YSYEKL. The CDR3 region is CASSLGQALDTATQYF. The CDR3 DNA sequence: TGCGCCAGCAGCCTCGGCCAGGCCCTCGATACGGCGACCCAGTACTTC.

The chain has TRBV19 and TRBJ2-7; a possible D gene is TRBD1 (6 bases). Germline values: CDR1 LNHDA, CDR2 SQIVND (reference sequence). CDR3 length: 14 residues. V dropped 6 bases and J dropped 6 bases, with 18 bases sitting between them. The CDR3 here is CASREGGQTREQYF. CDR3 DNA: TGTGCCAGTAGGGAAGGGGGACAAACGCGCGAGCAGTACTTC.

The table lists this clone with a few counts. The chain is built from TRBV6-5 and TRBJ2-7, with D perhaps matching TRBD1 or TRBD2 (5 bases each). This CDR3 region has 14 residues. Germline assignment: CDR1 MNHEY and CDR2 SVGAGI. V lost 6 bases to trimming and J lost 9 bases, with 21 bases between them. CDR3 residues: CASSWGRTTIGQYF. The CDR3 DNA sequence: TGTGCCAGCAGCTGGGGACGGACCACTATCGGGCAGTACTTC.

The chain uses TRBV14 and TRBJ1-1; D call uncertain. Germline-derived CDR1 and CDR2 are SGHDN and FVKESK. V was trimmed by 8 bases and J by 5 bases, leaving 15 bases between them. This CDR3 is 13 amino acids long. CDR3 residues: CASAPRGNTEAFF. CDR3 bases: TGTGCCAGCGCACCGCGAGGGAATACTGAAGCTTTCTTT.

The rearrangement uses TRBV28 and TRBJ1-6; tentatively, D is TRBD1 (5 bases). The V end lost 6 bases, the J end lost 5 bases, and 14 bases lay between the germline ends. Germline CDR1 is MDHEN and CDR2 is SYDVKM. This CDR3 has 15 amino acids. The CDR3 spells CASRVPSRDNSPLHF. CDR3 nucleotides: TGTGCCAGCAGAGTCCCCAGCAGGGATAATTCACCCCTCCACTTT.

The V gene is TRBV18, the J gene TRBJ1-1; D remains unclear. CDR3 length: 14 amino acids. Germline lookup yields CDR1 KGHSH and CDR2 LQKENI. V lost 3 bases, J lost 5 bases, and 13 bases lay in between. Here the CDR3 reads CASSPPGMGTEAFF. For the CDR3, the DNA is TGTGCCAGCTCACCCCCGGGGATGGGGACTGAAGCTTTCTTT.

This clone turned up a few times. The rearrangement links TRBV2 to TRBJ2-3; D is unclear. This CDR3 comprises 15 residues. CDR1 is SNHLY and CDR2 is FYNNEI in the germline V gene. Trimming took off 2 bases at V and 0 bases at J, with 9 bases between the two ends. The CDR3 loop is CASSETRISTDTQYF. The CDR3 DNA reads TGTGCCAGCAGTGAAACACGCATTAGCACAGATACGCAGTATTTT.

The chain links TRBV15 to TRBJ1-6; TRBD1 aligns across 7 bases. The CDR3 runs to 15 residues. Germline assignment: CDR1 LNHNV and CDR2 YYDKDF (reference sequence). V was pared by 4 bases and J by 10 bases, with 10 bases of the junction left unmatched. In nucleotides, the CDR3 is TGTGCCACCAGCACACACCAGGGGGTAGGGTCACCCCTCCACTTT. Translating it yields CATSTHQGVGSPLHF.

This chain joins TRBV10-3 and TRBJ2-2; 12 bases align to TRBD2. V shed 2 bases and J 5 bases; nucleotides not matched to a gene: 3. Germline V gives CDR1 ENHRY, CDR2 SYGVKD. CDR3 length: 16 residues. The CDR3 reads CAISERGLAGTGELFF. CDR3 bases: TGTGCCATCAGTGAGCGAGGACTAGCGGGGACCGGGGAGCTGTTTTTT.

V and J are TRBV2 and TRBJ1-1; possible D gene TRBD1, 5 bases. Germline CDR1 SNHLY, CDR2 FYNNEI. The CDR3 sequence is 15 residues long. Trimming cost V 3 bases and J 0 bases, with 11 bases left between them. The CDR3 loop reads CASSDETAMNTEAFF. The CDR3 DNA follows: TGTGCCAGCAGTGACGAGACAGCGATGAACACTGAAGCTTTCTTT.

The chain joins TRBV6-2 or TRBV6-3 to TRBJ1-1; D is undetermined. This CDR3 has 15 residues. The V and J ends lost 2 bases and 5 bases respectively, with 15 bases between them. Germline V gene data show CDR1 as MNHEY and CDR2 as SVGEGT. CDR3 DNA sequence: TGTGCCAGCAGTTACCCCCCGCCCCGGGATACTGAAGCTTTCTTT. It specifies CASSYPPPRDTEAFF.

The chain employs TRBV6-5 and TRBJ1-1, with TRBD1 identical over 8 bases. Germline CDR1 reads MNHEY; CDR2 reads SVGAGI. The CDR3 covers 11 residues. Trimming took 10 bases from V and 9 from J; bases not matched to a gene: 7. CDR3 sequence (DNA): TGTGCCACGCATACAGGGGGGCAAGCTTTCTTT. Its protein product is CATHTGGQAFF.

The chain combines TRBV18 with TRBJ1-5, with D possibly matching TRBD1 (5 bases). Germline lookup yields CDR1 KGHSH and CDR2 LQKENI. CDR3 length equals 16 residues. Trimming took 2 bases from V and 6 from J, leaving 17 bases between them. The CDR3 region has the DNA TGTGCCAGCTCACCAATAAGAGGCCTCGGGGGTCAGCCCCAGCATTTT. It yields the protein CASSPIRGLGGQPQHF.

Note on this clone: Other DNA sequences in the sample encode the same CDR3. The chain is built from TRBV30 and TRBJ2-1; D is unresolved. The CDR3 has 11 amino acids. The V end was cut by 0 bases, the J end by 7 bases, with 4 bases between. Germline lookup yields CDR1 GTSNPN and CDR2 SVGIG (reference sequence). CDR3 coding DNA: TGTGCCTGGAGTGTACAAAATGAGCAGTTCTTC. Protein: CAWSVQNEQFF.

The rearrangement joins TRBV6-5 to TRBJ1-3, with no clear D. Trimming took 8 bases from V and 2 from J, leaving 10 bases between them. This CDR3 is built from 13 residues. Germline lookup yields CDR1 MNHEY and CDR2 SVGAGI. In DNA form, the CDR3 reads TGTGCCAGCCCCACCTTGACTGGAAACACCATATATTTT. It codes for CASPTLTGNTIYF.

This clone was detected only once. The CDR3 sequence: CAWSVRSGGNSPLHF. For the CDR3, the DNA is TGTGCCTGGAGTGTGCGGTCCGGGGGTAATTCACCCCTCCACTTT. The chain is built from TRBV30 and TRBJ1-6, with D possibly TRBD1 on 5 matching bases. Germline lookup yields CDR1 GTSNPN and CDR2 SVGIG (reference sequence). The CDR3 consists of 15 residues. Between the trimmed V and J ends, which lost 0 bases and 6 bases, there was a span of 12 bases.

This clone was recorded a few times. The chain uses TRBV10-3 and TRBJ2-2; 10 nucleotides align to TRBD2. The CDR3 runs to 16 residues. Germline CDR1 reads ENHRY; CDR2 reads SYGVKD. V was pared by 5 bases and J by 4 bases, with 7 bases of the junction left unmatched. CDR3 nucleotides: TGTGCCATCAGTCAAGCGGGGGGGCGCGGCACCGGGGAGCTGTTTTTT. Its translation: CAISQAGGRGTGELFF.

The CDR3 bases are TGTGCCAGCAGTTTGAGCGGGGGGGTTAACGAGCAGTACTTC. As protein: CASSLSGGVNEQYF. The gene calls are TRBV28 and TRBJ2-7; 10 positions match TRBD2. V dropped 3 bases and J dropped 5; count of bases not matched to a gene: 4. Germline loops: CDR1 MDHEN, CDR2 SYDVKM. This CDR3 has 14 amino acids.

This clone has a single count. J is TRBJ2-3 and V is TRBV10-1; TRBD1 agrees at 11 bases. Germline V gene sequence: CDR1 WNHNN, CDR2 SYGVQD (reference sequence). Losses at the gene ends were 8 bases for V and 2 bases for J; bases not matched to a gene: 12. The CDR3 totals 17 residues. CDR3 nucleotide sequence: TGCGCCAGCGAGGACAGGGGGCTTTGGGGTTACACAGATACGCAGTATTTT. Residues: CASEDRGLWGYTDTQYF.

This chain links TRBV3-1 (or the pseudogene TRBV3-2) with TRBJ2-7; possibly TRBD2 for D (5 bases). Germline V lookup: CDR1 LGHDT, CDR2 YNNKEL (reference sequence). Trimming pared 4 bases from V and 4 bases from J, leaving 17 bases between. This CDR3 is built from 15 residues. CDR3 loop: CASSPAGGLNYEQYF. CDR3 coding DNA: TGTGCCAGCAGCCCGGCAGGAGGATTGAATTACGAGCAGTACTTC.